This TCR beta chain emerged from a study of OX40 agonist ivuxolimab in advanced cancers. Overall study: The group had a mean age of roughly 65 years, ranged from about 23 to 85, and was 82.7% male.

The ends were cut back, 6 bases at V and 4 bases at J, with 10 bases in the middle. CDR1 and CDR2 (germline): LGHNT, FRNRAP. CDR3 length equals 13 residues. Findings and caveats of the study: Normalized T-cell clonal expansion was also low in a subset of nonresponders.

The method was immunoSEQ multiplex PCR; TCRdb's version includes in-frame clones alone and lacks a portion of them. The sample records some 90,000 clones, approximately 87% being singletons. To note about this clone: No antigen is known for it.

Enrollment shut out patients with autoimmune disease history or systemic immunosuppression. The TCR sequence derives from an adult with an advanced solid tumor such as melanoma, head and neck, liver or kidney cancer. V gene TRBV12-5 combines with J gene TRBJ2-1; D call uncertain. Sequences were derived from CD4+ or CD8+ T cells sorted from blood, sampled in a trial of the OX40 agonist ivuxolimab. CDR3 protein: CASGRDGYNEQFF. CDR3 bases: TGTGCTAGTGGCCGTGACGGGTACAATGAGCAGTTCTTC.